Listed here are 2 T cell receptor beta chains from one sample, sequenced in a study of CD8 T cells in Susac syndrome. RNA in amounts of roughly 0.5 to 1 ug was reverse transcribed with random hexamers. TCRdb used MiXCR to reprocess the immunoSEQ multiplex PCR reads, holding one entry per CDR3 protein. The table has 100,000 to 150,000 distinct CDR3 sequences, around 94% seen once. Sequenced material: CD8+ T cells from PBMCs. These receptors were collected from a human donor with Susac syndrome.

The J gene is TRBJ2-3, the V gene TRBV30; a possible D gene is TRBD2 (6 bases). CDR1 GTSNPN and CDR2 SVGIG come from the germline V gene (reference sequence). The CDR3 spans 13 residues. This CDR3 is CAERGIGTDTQYF. The CDR3 DNA reads TGTGCTGAACGGGGGATAGGCACAGATACGCAGTATTTT.

CDR3 protein: CASSLARVRDTDTQYF. The CDR3 DNA reads TGTGCCAGCAGCTTGGCTAGGGTCCGAGACACAGATACGCAGTATTTT. The gene calls are TRBV5-6 and TRBJ2-3; no reliable D call. The CDR3 sequence is 16 residues long. Per the germline V gene, CDR1 is SGHDT and CDR2 is YYEEEE. V lost 0 bases, J lost 2 bases, and 13 bases lay in between.